The T cell receptor beta chain described here comes from a study of blood T cell repertoires in COVID-19 (dated by TCRdb to the early 2020s). In terms of the full investigation: The collaborator samples originated in the United States, Italy and Spain and spanned the acute and convalescent phases of COVID-19. The material from the prospective study consisted of cDNA or gDNA derived from T cells, B-cell-depleted T cells, or PBMCs. The repertoires were made available in a free public database intended to serve as a resource for research on the immune response to SARS-CoV-2. The sample metadata nearly always contained a de-identified subject ID, COVID-19 status, age in years and sex. Deeply sampled blood TCRbeta repertoires from subjects exposed to, actively infected with, or recovered from COVID-19 were included in the dataset. The samples were drawn from two sources: the first 160 participants of the ongoing ImmuneRACE study, and some 1,300 subjects contributed by 6 global collaborators. Where HLA class I and class II types were available, the types were taken from metadata supplied by the sample provider, not from assay-based typing. General findings and caveats noted by the study authors: Clinical and demographic metadata were provided uncurated, with the amount varying by source and participant.

TCRbeta CDR3 regions were amplified from genomic DNA using the immunoSEQ Assay, a bias-controlled multiplex PCR. Concerning the study's data processing: Nucleated cell counts per sample were estimated from amplification of reference gene primers within the assay. To quantify the absolute abundance of each unique TCRbeta CDR3 rearrangement, sequence reads were collapsed and filtered. For each sample, productive Simpson clonality was calculated by taking the square root of Simpson's diversity index across productive rearrangements. The source is immuneACCESS, and TCRdb retained only in-frame sequences with V and J called. Part of the clones is not carried over; for the studies checked, unresolved V genes explain less than half of this, and the remainder is unexplained. That table is the source of V, J and clone size, and D and trimming were worked out from the DNA. This sample lists roughly 120,000 clones; over 80% were detected once. The ten largest clones capture 0.7% to 1% of the sample.

Comment on this clone: Its recognized antigen is unknown. Per-nucleotide qualities are absent, and no much larger clonotype sits a single base away.

The V end loses 2 bases and the J end loses 2 bases, and a stretch of 20 bases separates them. Via the germline V gene (reference sequence), CDR1 is SGHKS and CDR2 YYEKEE. The CDR3 spans 18 residues, from the cysteine through the phenylalanine. Left in the record is the CDR3 DNA by itself, 54 bases read in frame from the first base. Each collaborating institution followed its own protocols to collect whole blood in K2EDTA tubes. For TCRbeta analysis, collaborators shipped samples in one of three forms: frozen whole blood, isolated PBMCs, or DNA extracted from either of those sample types. This clonotype was sampled from a woman aged 70 to 79 with acute or convalescent COVID-19. Recombination joined TRBV5-5 with TRBJ1-3, with the D gene not clear enough to name. The sequencing input was peripheral blood. CDR3 loop: CASSFGMRGQWAGNTIYF. The DNA is as follows: TGTGCCAGCAGCTTCGGTATGCGGGGTCAATGGGCTGGAAACACCATATATTTT.